A selection of T cell receptor beta chains follows, all from one sample in a study of graft-versus-host responses after intestinal transplantation. These TCRs are of unknown antigen specificity. Profiling relied on immunoSEQ multiplex PCR, and the TCRdb table lists in-frame clones only, not all of them. The sample includes 70,000 to 95,000 clones, roughly nine tenths of them seen just once. The sequenced sample was unstimulated CD4+ T cells sorted from spleen or lymph node cells, obtained before intestinal transplant. The receptor set was obtained from a human donor who received an intestinal transplant. The CDR3 runs from the conserved cysteine through the conserved F or W. A D gene is named only where the DNA matches it firmly. The size field is filled for only some rows; it gives once, few, many or a size class.

abundance	v_gene	j_gene	d_gene	len	CDR3nt	CDR3aa
-	TRBV5-4	TRBJ2-3	TRBD2	16	TGTGCCAGCAGCTTGGCGGTAGCGGGGGGGCGGTATACGCAGTATTTT	CASSLAVAGGRYTQYF
-	TRBV19	TRBJ2-1	TRBD2	17	TGTGCCAGTACTGCTAGCGGGGGGGGGAGCTCCTACAATGAGCAGTTCTTC	CASTASGGGSSYNEQFF
-	TRBV5-6	TRBJ2-7	TRBD2	14	TGTGCCAGCCAAGGGCGGGGGAAGACCTACGAGCAGTACTTC	CASQGRGKTYEQYF
-	TRBV13	TRBJ1-3	TRBD1	16	TGTGCCAGCAGCTTAGGGGACAGGGGGGCTGGAAACACCATATATTTT	CASSLGDRGAGNTIYF
-	TRBV5-4	TRBJ2-3	TRBD2	16	TGTGCCAGCAGCTTATTTAGCGGGGGGGGCACAGATACGCAGTATTTT	CASSLFSGGGTDTQYF
-	TRBV5-1	TRBJ2-4	-	12	TGCGCCAGCTCCCAGGACTGGGACATTCAATACTTC	CASSQDWDIQYF
-	TRBV15	TRBJ2-3	TRBD1	14	TGTGCCACCAGCAGACGGACAGGGGACGATACGCAGTATTTT	CATSRRTGDDTQYF
-	TRBV5-1	TRBJ2-3	TRBD2	15	TGCGCCAGCAGGGACGAGCGGGGGGCGGAAGATACGCAGTATTTT	CASRDERGAEDTQYF
-	TRBV6-6	TRBJ1-6	-	14	TGTGCCAGCAGTCCAACAGGGCCTAATTCACCCCTCCACTTT	CASSPTGPNSPLHF
-	TRBV19	TRBJ2-1	TRBD2	16	TGTGCCAGTAGCATCCAAGCGGGGGGATTGGTGAATGAGCAGTTCTTC	CASSIQAGGLVNEQFF
-	TRBV25-1	TRBJ2-7	-	12	TGTGCCAGCAGTTGGTCCGGAGGCGAGCAGTACTTC	CASSWSGGEQYF
-	TRBV5-1	TRBJ2-3	-	16	TGCGCCAGCAGCGCCGGACTTTTTTCCAGCACAGATACGCAGTATTTT	CASSAGLFSSTDTQYF
few	TRBV5-6	TRBJ1-6	TRBD1	18	TGTGCCAGCAGCAGCAGGGGGGAGGCGCTGGCCTATAATTCACCCCTCCACTTT	CASSSRGEALAYNSPLHF
-	TRBV18	TRBJ2-3	TRBD2	15	TGTGCCAGCTCAGCCCTAGCGGGGGCTCCAGATACGCAGTATTTT	CASSALAGAPDTQYF
-	TRBV19	TRBJ1-5	-	16	TGTGCCAGTAGTAAGGGGCACCTAAATAGCAATCAGCCCCAGCATTTT	CASSKGHLNSNQPQHF
-	TRBV19	TRBJ2-3	-	15	TGTGCCAGTAGTATAGGTGGGCTTCGCACAGATACGCAGTATTTT	CASSIGGLRTDTQYF
-	TRBV18	TRBJ2-6	-	18	TGTGCCAGCTCACCCCGACTAGTAGGGGTGGGTGGGGCCAACGTCCTGACTTTC	CASSPRLVGVGGANVLTF
-	TRBV4-2	TRBJ2-1	TRBD2	17	TGTGCCAGCAGCCAAGAGGCCGTTCCGGGGGGGCGGAATGAGCAGTTCTTC	CASSQEAVPGGRNEQFF
-	TRBV14	TRBJ1-5	-	14	TGTGCCAGCAGCCAAGGGGGCGGCGGTCAGCCCCAGCATTTT	CASSQGGGGQPQHF
-	TRBV19	TRBJ1-1	-	14	TGTGCCAGTAGTAGCTTGGGGGCCGAAACTGAAGCTTTCTTT	CASSSLGAETEAFF
once	TRBV5-1	TRBJ1-1	TRBD1	13	TGCGCCACCTCCTGGACAGGGGGCACTGAAGCTTTCTTT	CATSWTGGTEAFF
once	TRBV7-8	TRBJ1-1	TRBD1	15	TGTGCCAGCAGCTTGTGGGACCAGGGGGACACTGAAGCTTTCTTT	CASSLWDQGDTEAFF
-	TRBV5-4	TRBJ2-7	-	13	TGTGCCAGCAGCACCGGACAGACCTACGAGCAGTACTTC	CASSTGQTYEQYF
-	TRBV20-1	TRBJ2-5	-	11	TGCAGTGGGACACACCAAGAGACCCAGTACTTC	CSGTHQETQYF
once	TRBV5-4	TRBJ1-6	TRBD1	16	TGTGCCAGCAGCTACCGACAGGGTAGGGAGAATTCACCCCTCCACTTT	CASSYRQGRENSPLHF
-	TRBV5-4	TRBJ1-6	TRBD1	14	TGTGCCAGCAGCCGGGGACAGGGAGACTCACCCCTCCACTTT	CASSRGQGDSPLHF
-	TRBV7-8	TRBJ2-1	TRBD2	14	TGTGCCAGCAGCTTAAGGGAGGGACTGCAAGAGCAGTTCTTC	CASSLREGLQEQFF
-	TRBV5-1	TRBJ1-2	-	13	TGCGCCAGCAGCAACCAGGGTGACTATGGCTACACCTTC	CASSNQGDYGYTF
once	TRBV9	TRBJ1-1	TRBD1	16	TGTGCCAGCAGCGTAGAGGGCCAGGGGGCAAACACTGAAGCTTTCTTT	CASSVEGQGANTEAFF
-	TRBV6-5	TRBJ1-6	-	14	TGTGCCAGCAGCCCTCCGGGTTATAATTCACCCCTCCACTTT	CASSPPGYNSPLHF
-	TRBV11-2	TRBJ2-1	TRBD1	15	TGTGCCAGCAGCACCGGGACAGGGGCCTACAATGAGCAGTTCTTC	CASSTGTGAYNEQFF
-	TRBV18	TRBJ2-1	TRBD1	16	TGTGCCAGCTCACCAGACAGGGGTTACTCCTACAATGAGCAGTTCTTC	CASSPDRGYSYNEQFF
-	TRBV5-6	TRBJ1-4	-	14	TGTGCCAGCAGCTTGGTGGGGGCCGGGGAAAAACTGTTTTTT	CASSLVGAGEKLFF
once	TRBV5-1	TRBJ2-1	-	11	TGCGCCAGCAGCTTGGACAGGGATTTCGTCTTC	CASSLDRDFVF
-	TRBV10-3	TRBJ1-5	TRBD1	15	TGTGCCATCAGTGAGTCTTCAGGGGGCGTTCAGCCCCAGCATTTT	CAISESSGGVQPQHF
-	TRBV27	TRBJ1-1	-	15	TGTGCCAGCAGTTTCTGGGGGGGCCGGAGCACTGAAGCTTTCTTT	CASSFWGGRSTEAFF
-	TRBV6-1	TRBJ1-4	TRBD1	15	TGTGCCAGCAGAGTCCGGGACAGGGGGCCTGAAAAACTGTTTTTT	CASRVRDRGPEKLFF
-	TRBV15	TRBJ2-4	-	19	TGTGCCACCAGCAGAGATCCCAGGGGAGGGGCCTTAGCCAAAAACATTCAGTACTTC	CATSRDPRGGALAKNIQYF
-	TRBV5-8	TRBJ1-5	-	15	TGTGCCAGCAGCTTGCAGGGGTATAGCAATCAGCCCCAGCATTTT	CASSLQGYSNQPQHF
-	TRBV5-6	TRBJ1-1	-	14	TGTGCCAGCAGCTTGGGGATCAGGGATTCGGAAGCTTTCTTT	CASSLGIRDSEAFF
-	TRBV12-5	TRBJ2-3	-	16	TGTGCTAGTGGTTTGGGGTCTGGGGGGAGCACAGATACGCAGTATTTT	CASGLGSGGSTDTQYF
-	TRBV2	TRBJ2-2	-	13	TGTGCCAGGGGGGCGGGGGACACCGGGGAGCTGTTTTTT	CARGAGDTGELFF
-	TRBV18	TRBJ2-3	-	14	TGTGCCAGCTCACCCGGGACTCCCACAGATACGCAGTATTTT	CASSPGTPTDTQYF
-	TRBV28	TRBJ1-2	-	13	TGTGCCAGCCAAGGGGCGACGGACTATGGCTACACCTTC	CASQGATDYGYTF
-	TRBV10-3	TRBJ2-3	-	16	TGTGCCATCAGTGAGGGTCAGCGGAGTCGCACAGATACGCAGTATTTT	CAISEGQRSRTDTQYF
-	TRBV5-8	TRBJ1-1	-	13	TGTGCCAGCAGCATGACCCCTCGGGCTGAAGCTTTCTTT	CASSMTPRAEAFF
-	TRBV6-6	TRBJ1-1	-	15	TGTGCCAGCACCTCAAAGCGGGGACTGAACACTGAAGCTTTCTTT	CASTSKRGLNTEAFF
-	TRBV6-4	TRBJ1-1	TRBD1	15	TGTGCCAGCAGATATACAGGGGGGGGAAACACTGAAGCTTTCTTT	CASRYTGGGNTEAFF
-	TRBV7-9	TRBJ1-4	-	15	TGTGCCAGCAGCCCGAGTCAGGGTGGTGGTGAAAAACTGTTTTTT	CASSPSQGGGEKLFF
-	TRBV6-1	TRBJ1-1	-	11	TGTGCCAGCCACCCAGGGACTGAAGCTTTCTTT	CASHPGTEAFF
-	TRBV4-2	TRBJ1-1	-	15	TGTGCCAGCAGCCGCGGGGAACAGAGTAACACTGAAGCTTTCTTT	CASSRGEQSNTEAFF
-	TRBV11-3	TRBJ1-5	-	15	TGTGCCAGCAGCTTAGGGGTGGCAGGGCCCAAGCCCCAGCATTTT	CASSLGVAGPKPQHF